Following are 23 T cell receptor beta chains from one sample sequenced in a study of regulatory T cells in long-lasting Graves disease. The time point is: persistent/refractory GD, antithyroid drugs over 5 years with positive TRAb. With RNA extracted from PBMCs as input, the TCR library was made. Arm-PCR of CDR3 regions and iRepertoire HTBI primers were used to build TCR beta libraries. MiXCR, run by TCRdb on the multiplex PCR reads, gives a single entry per CDR3 protein. The data hold fewer than 600,000 distinct CDR3 sequences, with 22% observed a single time. The sample consisted of peripheral blood mononuclear cells (PBMCs), taken when the disease was refractory, from a patient treated with antithyroid drugs. These receptors all come from a female donor with Graves disease.

The chain is built from TRBV28 and TRBJ2-3, with D uncertain. The CDR3 has 12 residues. Germline V CDR1 and CDR2: MDHEN, SYDVKM. V lost 3 bases to trimming and J lost 6 bases, with 7 bases between them. For the CDR3, the DNA is TGTGCCAGCAGTTTGGTTCGGGATACGCAGTATTTT. Residues: CASSLVRDTQYF.

As for this clonotype: This may stem from a read error, because a much larger clone lies one nucleotide away. The chain links TRBV28 to TRBJ2-7, with 10 bases that match TRBD1. The germline CDR1 and CDR2 sequences are MDHEN and SYDVKM. Trimming at V came to 6 bases and at J to 0 bases, leaving 5 bases not matched to a gene. The CDR3 loop spans 15 amino acids. The CDR3 sequence: CASSTGTGVSYEQYF. The CDR3 DNA is TGTGCCAGCAGCACCGGGACAGGGGTCTCCTACGAGCAGTACTTC.

The sample holds many counts of this clonotype. The V and J genes are TRBV7-2 and TRBJ2-5, with 8 bases aligning to TRBD1. Germline lookup yields CDR1 SGHTA and CDR2 FQGNSA. The CDR3 runs 15 residues. The V segment lost 6 bases and the J segment 5 bases; nucleotides outside the gene matches: 11. The CDR3 DNA follows: TGTGCCAGCAGTTACCAAAGACAGGGGTCCGAGACCCAGTACTTC. Translation gives CASSYQRQGSETQYF.

This chain joins TRBV7-2 and TRBJ2-7; maybe TRBD1 (6 bases). The DNA end favors TRBJ2-4, so the J call may be wrong. Germline V CDR1 and CDR2: SGHTA, FQGNSA. The CDR3 is 15 amino acids. CDR3 sequence: CASSLDGQGTNIQYF. The CDR3 DNA reads as TGTGCCAGCAGCTTAGACGGCCAGGGGACAAACATTCAGTACTTC.

V and J are TRBV12-3 or TRBV12-4 and TRBJ2-5; 11 bases match TRBD2. The trim removed 1 base at V and 4 bases at J, leaving 8 bases unmatched. This CDR3 has 17 amino acids. CDR3 nucleotide sequence: TGTGCCAGCAGTTTAGATTTTTGGCTAGCGGGAGGAGAGACCCAGTACTTC. This sequence encodes CASSLDFWLAGGETQYF.

This clonotype has a count of ten or more. The chain carries TRBV6-1 and TRBJ2-7, with D possibly TRBD1 on 6 matching bases. The CDR3 runs 14 residues. Trimming left V 3 bases short and J 3 bases short, with 12 bases between. Looked up from germline, CDR1 is MNHNS and CDR2 is SASEGT. The CDR3, as DNA: TGTGCCAGCAGTGAGCCGGGACAAAGCTACGAGCAGTACTTC. It is translated as CASSEPGQSYEQYF.

This clonotype was observed a few times. The chain uses TRBV5-6 and TRBJ2-5; tentatively, D is TRBD2 (5 bases). V was cut by 4 bases and J by 5 bases, with 21 bases left in between. The CDR3 is made up of 16 amino acids. The germline CDR1 and CDR2 sequences are SGHDT and YYEEEE. DNA for the CDR3: TGTGCCAGCAGCCTGACTGCCCGGGGTTCGACGGAGACCCAGTACTTC. Its protein is CASSLTARGSTETQYF.

V and J are TRBV18 and TRBJ2-7, with D uncertain. V gave up 0 bases and J gave up 3 bases, with 9 bases separating them. The CDR3 spans 14 residues. Germline CDR1 and CDR2: KGHSH and LQKENI. CDR3 sequence reads: CASSPPAASYEQYF. In nucleotides, the CDR3 is TGTGCCAGCTCACCACCGGCAGCCAGCTACGAGCAGTACTTC.

Many counts were recorded for this clonotype. The chain is built from TRBV6-2 or TRBV6-3 and TRBJ2-5, with no clear D. Per germline, CDR1 MNHEY and CDR2 SVGEGT. Deletions cut 2 bases from V and 4 bases from J, with 14 bases between. The CDR3 extends over 15 amino acids. This chain's CDR3 is CASSYRHVGGETQYF. In DNA, the CDR3 is TGTGCCAGCAGTTACCGACACGTAGGCGGAGAGACCCAGTACTTC.

This clonotype was counted only a few times. The rearrangement links TRBV28 to TRBJ1-1, with D possibly TRBD1 on 5 matching bases. The CDR3 has 14 amino acids. Germline CDR1 MDHEN, CDR2 SYDVKM. Trimming took off 8 bases at V and 3 bases at J, with 16 bases between the two ends. CDR3 sequence: CASHTLGEDTEAFF. The CDR3, as DNA: TGTGCCAGCCATACTTTGGGGGAGGACACTGAAGCTTTCTTT.

A word on this clonotype: This could be a read error, since a much larger clone is one nucleotide away. The rearrangement uses TRBV7-2 and TRBJ1-5; perhaps TRBD1 as D (6 bases). This CDR3 is 15 amino acids long. CDR1 is SGHTA and CDR2 is FQGNSA in the germline V gene. CDR3 DNA sequence: TGTGCCAGCAGCTTAGCAGCGGGGGGCAGGCAGCACCAGCATTTT. Residues: CASSLAAGGRQHQHF.

The chain couples TRBV29-1 to TRBJ1-2; 8 bases match TRBD1. V dropped 7 bases and J dropped 3; count of bases not matched to a gene: 7. The CDR3 spans 13 residues. Germline V gene lookup returns CDR1 SQVTM and CDR2 ANQGSEA. The CDR3 loop is CSAPTGEDYGYTF. Written as DNA, the CDR3 is TGCAGCGCACCGACAGGGGAGGACTATGGCTACACCTTC.

This clonotype was seen a handful of times. Written as DNA, the CDR3 is TGTGCCAGCAACCGAGACAGGGGTGAGACCCAGTACTTC. Translated: CASNRDRGETQYF. The chain combines TRBV6-1 with TRBJ2-5; 8 nucleotides agree with TRBD1. The CDR3 is 13 amino acids. J was trimmed by 5 bases and V by 7 bases; bases with no gene match: 6. Germline CDR1 is MNHNS and CDR2 is SASEGT.

In regard to this clonotype: A read error may produce the germline difference seen at one junction end. The chain joins TRBV7-9 to TRBJ1-6; D unclear. Germline CDR1 SEHNR, CDR2 FQNEAQ (reference sequence). The CDR3 sequence is 15 residues long. CDR3 DNA sequence: TGTGCCAGCAGCTCGACCACGATGCGGGATTCACCCCTCCATTTT. This codes for CASSSTTMRDSPLHF.

There are many counts of this clonotype. For the CDR3, the DNA is TGTGCCAGCAGCCCTTGGACTAGCGAAGCCTACGAGCAGTACTTC. As protein: CASSPWTSEAYEQYF. The chain uses TRBV7-2 and TRBJ2-7; 9 positions match TRBD2. CDR1 SGHTA and CDR2 FQGNSA come from the germline V gene. J lost 2 bases, V lost 5 bases, and 7 bases had no gene match. The CDR3 loop spans 15 amino acids.

The rearrangement uses TRBV19 and TRBJ1-2; possibly TRBD1 for D (5 bases). The germline V gene encodes CDR1 LNHDA and CDR2 SQIVND (reference sequence). Trimming removed 6 bases at V and 2 bases at J, with 16 bases between. The CDR3 is 15 amino acids. The CDR3 protein is CASSPTWDGNYGYTF. CDR3 nucleotide sequence: TGTGCCAGTAGCCCGACCTGGGACGGAAACTATGGCTACACCTTC. The whole variable domain, remainder taken from reference TRBV19 and TRBJ1-2, is DGGITQSPKYLFRKEGQNVTLSCEQNLNHDAMYWYRQDPGQGLRLIYYSQIVNDFQKGDIAEGYSVSREKKESFPLTVTSAQKNPTAFYLCASSPTWDGNYGYTFGSGTRLTVV.

In its sample, this clonotype was seen many times. This sequence joins TRBV6-5 and TRBJ1-1; D perhaps matches TRBD1 (5 bases). The CDR3 consists of 13 residues. Looked up from germline, CDR1 is MNHEY and CDR2 is SVGAGI. The V end lost 2 bases, the J end lost 10 bases, and 14 bases lay between the germline ends. The CDR3 reads CASSYDSAGRAFF. CDR3 bases: TGTGCCAGCAGTTACGACAGCGCGGGGCGAGCTTTCTTT.

In its sample, this clonotype was seen many times. The chain employs TRBV27 and TRBJ1-1, with a weak D call TRBD1 (6 bases). Looked up from germline, CDR1 is MNHEY and CDR2 is SMNVEV (reference sequence). CDR3 length: 13 residues. Trimming took 6 bases from V and 5 from J, leaving 13 bases between them. The CDR3 sequence: CASRDSGGTEAFF. The CDR3 bases are TGTGCCAGCAGGGACAGTGGGGGGACTGAAGCTTTCTTT.

This clonotype was recorded a few times. Possible read error: a much larger clone is one base away. This chain uses TRBV9 with TRBJ1-2; tentative D call: TRBD1 (5 bases). Germline CDR1 reads SGDLS; CDR2 reads YYNGEE. The CDR3 sequence is 13 residues long. Trimming removed 0 bases at V and 3 bases at J, with 6 bases between. CDR3 residues: CASSVEQDYGYTF. CDR3 coding DNA: TGTGCCAGCAGCGTAGAACAGGACTATGGCTACACCTTC.

This clonotype was found many times. The chain recombines TRBV11-2 with TRBJ1-2, with D possibly matching TRBD1 (5 bases). CDR1 SGHAT and CDR2 FQNNGV come from the germline V gene. The CDR3 is made up of 15 amino acids. V lost 4 bases and J lost 9, with 21 bases in between. The CDR3 coding sequence is TGTGCCAGCAGCTCACCTTCGCGGGGACGTCAGAGCTACACCTTC. It translates to CASSSPSRGRQSYTF. Variable domain in full (rest from reference TRBV11-2 and TRBJ1-2): EAGVAQSPRYKIIEKRQSVAFWCNPISGHATLYWYQQILGQGPKLLIQFQNNGVVDDSQLPKDRFSAERLKGVDSTLKIQPAKLEDSAVYLCASSSPSRGRQSYTFGSGTRLTVV.

This clonotype was detected many times. This chain links TRBV12-3 or TRBV12-4 with TRBJ2-5; TRBD1 matches at 8 bases. This CDR3 is built from 14 residues. Trimming took 6 bases from V and 5 from J; bases not matched to a gene: 8. CDR3 sequence reads: CASSPGTGGETQYF. The CDR3 DNA reads TGTGCCAGCAGCCCCGGGACAGGCGGGGAGACCCAGTACTTC.

This clonotype was observed a few times. The chain couples TRBV11-2 to TRBJ1-3, with D unclear. V gave up 5 bases and J gave up 0 bases, with 8 bases separating them. This CDR3 spans 14 amino acids. From germline, CDR1 is SGHAT and CDR2 FQNNGV. The CDR3 DNA reads TGTGCCAGCAGCCAAGAGAGCTCTGGAAACACCATATATTTT. Amino acid sequence: CASSQESSGNTIYF.

The chain couples TRBV9 to TRBJ1-2; 7 bases match TRBD1. Germline V gene data show CDR1 as SGDLS and CDR2 as YYNGEE. There are 13 residues in the CDR3. V was clipped by 1 base and J by 8 bases; unmatched bases: 5. CDR3 sequence (DNA): TGTGCCAGCAGCGTACCTACAGGGGTAGGCTACACCTTC. Translated, it gives CASSVPTGVGYTF.